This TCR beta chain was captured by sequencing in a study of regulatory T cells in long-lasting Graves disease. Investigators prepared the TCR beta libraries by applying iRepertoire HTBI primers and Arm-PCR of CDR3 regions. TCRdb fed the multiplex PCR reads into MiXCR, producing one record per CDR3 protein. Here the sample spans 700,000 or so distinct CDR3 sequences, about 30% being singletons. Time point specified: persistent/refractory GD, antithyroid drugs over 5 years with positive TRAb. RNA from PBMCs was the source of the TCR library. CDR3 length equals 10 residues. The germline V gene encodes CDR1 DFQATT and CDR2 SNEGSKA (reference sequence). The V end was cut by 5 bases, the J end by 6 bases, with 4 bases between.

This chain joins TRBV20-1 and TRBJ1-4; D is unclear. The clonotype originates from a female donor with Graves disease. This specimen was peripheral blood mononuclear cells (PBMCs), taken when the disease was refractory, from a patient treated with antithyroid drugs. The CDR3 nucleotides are TGCAGTGCTGGGGATGAAAAACTGTTTTTT. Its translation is CSAGDEKLFF.